The clone carrying this T cell receptor beta chain was found a few times. The antigen is unknown. TCRdb analysed the 5' RACE reads with MiXCR anew, one entry per CDR3 protein. The repertoire includes 300,000 to 400,000 distinct CDR3 sequences, about an eighth of them detected once, and about 22% sits in the top ten. Trimming shortened V by 4 bases and J by 7 bases, and 21 bases separated the two germline ends. Germline values: CDR1 SGHRS, CDR2 YFSETQ. This CDR3 contains 15 residues. The source of the sample is a study of T-cell memory formation after mild COVID-19. The study's findings and limits: Contracting clones from day 15 to 85 had balanced CD4/CD8; later expanders favoured CD4+. Pre-infection memory already had some responding clones, implying cross-reactive memory joined.

The sequenced sample was PBMCs or a T cell subset sorted from them (not recorded which). The chain links TRBV5-1 to TRBJ2-7; the D call may be TRBD1 or TRBD2 (6 bases each). The TCR sequence derives from a man younger than 35 who had mild COVID-19 (a few samples of this study predate the infection). Cell type and time point are not known. The DNA of the CDR3 is TGCGCCAGCAGCCCGGAGGGGGGTCCTTGGGGTGAGCAGTACGTC. Amino acid sequence: CASSPEGGPWGEQYV.